This T cell receptor (beta chain) originates from a study of blood T cell repertoires in COVID-19. Libraries were prepared by immunoSEQ multiplex PCR; TCRdb keeps only in-frame clonotypes and omits some of them. The data show fewer than 300,000 clones, about 90% seen once. This clone is a singleton in its sample. Germline CDR1 reads SGHNT; CDR2 reads YYREEE (reference sequence). Trimming at V came to 3 bases and at J to 6 bases, leaving 9 bases not matched to a gene. The CDR3 loop spans 15 amino acids. The Seattle patients, enrolled during active infection, were followed longitudinally. The sample consisted of peripheral blood. The genes are TRBV5-4 and TRBJ1-2; 9 positions agree with TRBD1. The receptor's source is a woman aged 45 to 65 with COVID-19, enrolled during active disease. The CDR3 DNA reads TGTGCCAGCAGCTACAACAGGGGGCAGGAGCATGGCTACACCTTC. Translated, it gives CASSYNRGQEHGYTF.